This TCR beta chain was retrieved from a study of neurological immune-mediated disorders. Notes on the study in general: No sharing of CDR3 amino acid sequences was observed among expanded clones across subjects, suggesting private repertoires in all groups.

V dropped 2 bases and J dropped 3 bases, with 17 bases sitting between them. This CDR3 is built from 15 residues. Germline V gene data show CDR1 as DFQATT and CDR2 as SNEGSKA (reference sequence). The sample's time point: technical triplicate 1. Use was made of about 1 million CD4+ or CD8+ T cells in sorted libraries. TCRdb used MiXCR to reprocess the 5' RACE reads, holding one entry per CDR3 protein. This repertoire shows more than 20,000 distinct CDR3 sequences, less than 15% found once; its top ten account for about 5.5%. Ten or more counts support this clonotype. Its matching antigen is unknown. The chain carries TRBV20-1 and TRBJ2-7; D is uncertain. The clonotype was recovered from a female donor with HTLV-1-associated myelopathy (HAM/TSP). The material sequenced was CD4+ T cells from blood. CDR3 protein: CSARFGSNRNYEQYF. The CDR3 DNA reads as TGCAGTGCTAGATTTGGTTCAAATCGGAACTACGAGCAGTACTTC.